This T cell receptor beta chain comes out of a study of shared T cell receptors in the human thymus. Some clones are missing from TCRdb's copy, which holds only in-frame ones; the method was immunoSEQ multiplex PCR. Among 700,000 or so clones listed, approximately 83% were seen once. The germline gives CDR1 WNHNN, CDR2 SYGVQD (reference sequence). The CDR3 is made up of 14 amino acids. Trimming cost V 0 bases and J 5 bases, with 7 bases left between them. These same records also appear under a second study, on human thymus T cells.

This clonotype originated in a girl under two years old with a congenital heart defect. The chain joins TRBV10-1 to TRBJ2-2, with D tentatively TRBD2 (5 bases). Sequenced sample: thymocytes. The CDR3 DNA sequence: TGCGCCAGCAGTGAGTCAGGGAGAACCGGGGAGCTGTTTTTT. This gives the protein CASSESGRTGELFF.